This T cell receptor (beta chain) was recovered during a study of PD-L1 blockade in urothelial cancer. The CDR3 length is 16 residues. Looked up from germline, CDR1 is LNHNV and CDR2 is YYDKDF (reference sequence). The trim removed 6 bases at V and 0 bases at J, leaving 6 bases unmatched. TCR analog templates of synthetic origin were spiked into each PCR. Method: immunoSEQ multiplex PCR; TCRdb's copy keeps in-frame clones and lacks some. The sample yields 33,000 or so clones, roughly four fifths seen once. The diagnosis in patients was locally advanced or metastatic urothelial carcinoma. This sequence joins TRBV15 and TRBJ2-1; 9 nucleotides match TRBD2. Specimen: PBMCs, collected around atezolizumab (anti-PD-L1) treatment. This receptor was obtained from a man aged 65-85 years with urothelial cancer. The CDR3 bases are TGTGCCACCAGGGCCCTAGCGGGGAGCTCCTACAATGAGCAGTTCTTC. It yields the protein CATRALAGSSYNEQFF. Supplemented by reference TRBV15 and TRBJ2-1, the full variable domain reads DAMVIQNPRYQVTQFGKPVTLSCSQTLNHNVMYWYQQKSSQAPKLLFHYYDKDFNNEADTPDNFQSRRPNTSFCFLDIRSPGLGDTAMYLCATRALAGSSYNEQFFGPGTRLTVL.